This entry features one T cell receptor (beta chain) sequence. Its antigen is unknown. These data are taken from a study of cytomegalovirus exposure and HLA in healthy donors. PCR amplification relied on 60 Vbeta primers (plus 13 Jbeta primers). Assay used: immunoSEQ multiplex PCR; TCRdb lists only in-frame clones, some missing. Of about 64,000 clones in the sample, around 82% were seen once. This CDR3 comprises 14 residues. With 9 bases removed from V and 4 bases from J, the gap between germline ends came to 19 bases. Germline CDR1 reads SGHTA; CDR2 reads FQGNSA. The donors were healthy bone marrow donors. Overall study results and limits: Earlier analysis looked at TCR beta V segments, and most were productive about 90% or about 30% of the time. As a later analysis showed, a missense DCLRE1C variant was linked to trimming of TCR beta V- and J-genes. Rare sequences made up most TCRs, while some public TCRs were found in many donors.

The clonotype was recovered from a man between 18 and 29 years old in good health and CMV-seropositive. The sample was PBMCs. The chain uses TRBV7-2 and TRBJ2-7; tentative D call: TRBD2 (8 bases). DNA for the CDR3: TGTGCCAGTAGCGGGAACAGGGGTACGTACGAGCAGTACTTC. The encoded protein is CASSGNRGTYEQYF.